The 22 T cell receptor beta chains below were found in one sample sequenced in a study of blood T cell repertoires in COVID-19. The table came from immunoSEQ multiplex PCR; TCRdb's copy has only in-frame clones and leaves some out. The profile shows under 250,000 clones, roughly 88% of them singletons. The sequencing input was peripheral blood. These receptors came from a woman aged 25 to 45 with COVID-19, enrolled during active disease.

For the CDR3, the DNA is TGTGCCAGCAGCTCCGAAAGAGCAGATACGCAGTATTTT. This codes for CASSSERADTQYF. The chain joins TRBV11-2 to TRBJ2-3; D remains unclear. This CDR3 has 13 residues. Germline loops: CDR1 SGHAT, CDR2 FQNNGV. With 4 bases removed from V and 4 bases from J, the gap between germline ends came to 9 bases.

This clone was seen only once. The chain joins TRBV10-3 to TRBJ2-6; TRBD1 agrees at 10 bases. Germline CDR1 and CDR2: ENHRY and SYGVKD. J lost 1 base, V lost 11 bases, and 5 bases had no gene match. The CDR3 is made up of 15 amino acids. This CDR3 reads CAAGTGASGANVLTF. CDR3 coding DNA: TGTGCCGCCGGGACAGGGGCGTCTGGGGCCAACGTCCTGACTTTC.

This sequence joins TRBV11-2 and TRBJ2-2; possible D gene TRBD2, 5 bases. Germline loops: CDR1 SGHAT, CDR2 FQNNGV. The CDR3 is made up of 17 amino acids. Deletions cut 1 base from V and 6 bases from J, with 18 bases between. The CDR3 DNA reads TGTGCCAGCAGCTTAGGGTTAGGGAGAACAAAGGCCGGGGAGCTGTTTTTT. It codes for CASSLGLGRTKAGELFF.

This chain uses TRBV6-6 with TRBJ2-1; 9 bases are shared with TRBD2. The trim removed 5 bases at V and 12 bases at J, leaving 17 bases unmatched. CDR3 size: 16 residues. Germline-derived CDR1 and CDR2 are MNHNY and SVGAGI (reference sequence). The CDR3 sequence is CASSPTPASGKEGQFF. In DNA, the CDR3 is TGTGCCAGCAGTCCCACGCCGGCTAGCGGGAAGGAGGGGCAGTTCTTC.

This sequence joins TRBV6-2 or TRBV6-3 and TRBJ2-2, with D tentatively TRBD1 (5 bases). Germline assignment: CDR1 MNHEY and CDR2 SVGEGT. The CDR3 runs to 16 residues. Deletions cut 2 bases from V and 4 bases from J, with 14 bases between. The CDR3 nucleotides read TGTGCCAGCAGTTACGGTTATGGGGCCACCACCGGGGAGCTGTTTTTT. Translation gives CASSYGYGATTGELFF.

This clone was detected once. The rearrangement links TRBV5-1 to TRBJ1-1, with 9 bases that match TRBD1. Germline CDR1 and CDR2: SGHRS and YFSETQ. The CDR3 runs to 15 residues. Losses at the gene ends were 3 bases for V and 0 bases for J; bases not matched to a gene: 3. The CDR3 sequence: CASSSTGGLNTEAFF. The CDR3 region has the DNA TGCGCCAGCAGCTCGACAGGGGGATTGAACACTGAAGCTTTCTTT.

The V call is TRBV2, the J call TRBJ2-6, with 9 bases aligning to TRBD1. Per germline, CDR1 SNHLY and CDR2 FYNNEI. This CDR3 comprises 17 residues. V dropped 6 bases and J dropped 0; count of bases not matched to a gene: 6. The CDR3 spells CASSGTGPLSGANVLTF. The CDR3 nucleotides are TGTGCCAGCAGCGGGACAGGGCCCCTCTCTGGGGCCAACGTCCTGACTTTC.

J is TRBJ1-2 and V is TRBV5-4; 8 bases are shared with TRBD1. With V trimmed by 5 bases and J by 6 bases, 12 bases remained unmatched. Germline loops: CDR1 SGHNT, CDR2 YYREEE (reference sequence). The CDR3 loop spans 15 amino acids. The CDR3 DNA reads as TGTGCCAGCAGGGATGGACAGGGTTTTATGCATGGCTACACCTTC. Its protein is CASRDGQGFMHGYTF.

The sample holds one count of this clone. The CDR3, as DNA: TGTGCCAGCAGTGGGACTAGTCTGTACGAGCAGTACTTC. Translation gives CASSGTSLYEQYF. The chain is built from TRBV28 and TRBJ2-7, with 8 nucleotides matching TRBD2. Trimming took 5 bases from V and 4 from J; bases not matched to a gene: 4. Germline CDR1 is MDHEN and CDR2 is SYDVKM. This CDR3 contains 13 residues.

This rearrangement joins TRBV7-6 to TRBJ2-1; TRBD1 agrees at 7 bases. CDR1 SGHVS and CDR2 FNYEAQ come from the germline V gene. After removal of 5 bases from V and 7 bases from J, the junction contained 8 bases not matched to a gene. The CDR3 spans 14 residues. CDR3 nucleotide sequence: TGTGCCAGCAGCCCACAACAGGGGCAAAATGAGCAGTTCTTC. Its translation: CASSPQQGQNEQFF. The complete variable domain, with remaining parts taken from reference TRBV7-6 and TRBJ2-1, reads GAGVSQSPRYKVTKRGQDVALRCDPISGHVSLYWYRQALGQGPEFLTYFNYEAQQDKSGLPNDRFSAERPEGSISTLTIQRTEQRDSAMYRCASSPQQGQNEQFFGPGTRLTVL.

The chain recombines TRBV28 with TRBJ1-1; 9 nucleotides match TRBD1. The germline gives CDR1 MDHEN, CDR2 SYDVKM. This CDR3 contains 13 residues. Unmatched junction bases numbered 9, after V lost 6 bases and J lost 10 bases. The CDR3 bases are TGTGCCAGCAGGCCGGGACAGGGTAGTGGAGCTTTCTTT. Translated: CASRPGQGSGAFF. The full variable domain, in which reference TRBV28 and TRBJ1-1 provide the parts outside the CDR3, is DVKVTQSSRYLVKRTGEKVFLECVQDMDHENMFWYRQDPGLGLRLIYFSYDVKMKEKGDIPEGYSVSREKKERFSLILESASTNQTSMYLCASRPGQGSGAFFGQGTRLTVV.

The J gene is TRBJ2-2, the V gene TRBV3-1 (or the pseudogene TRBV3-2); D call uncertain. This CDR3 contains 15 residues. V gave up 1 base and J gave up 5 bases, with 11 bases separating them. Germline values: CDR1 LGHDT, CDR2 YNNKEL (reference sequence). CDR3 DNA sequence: TGTGCCAGCAGCCAAGTTCCGGTGGAGACCGGGGAGCTGTTTTTT. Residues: CASSQVPVETGELFF.

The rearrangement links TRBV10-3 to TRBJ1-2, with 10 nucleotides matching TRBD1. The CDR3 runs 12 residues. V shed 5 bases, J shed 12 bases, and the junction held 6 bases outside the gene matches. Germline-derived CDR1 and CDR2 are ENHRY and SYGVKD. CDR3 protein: CAISRDRGDHTF. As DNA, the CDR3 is TGTGCCATCAGTAGGGACAGGGGTGACCACACCTTC.

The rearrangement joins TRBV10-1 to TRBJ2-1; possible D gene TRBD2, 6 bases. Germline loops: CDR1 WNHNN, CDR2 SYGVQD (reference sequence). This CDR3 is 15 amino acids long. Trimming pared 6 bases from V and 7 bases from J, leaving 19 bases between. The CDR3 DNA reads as TGCGCCAGCAGCGGAAGACTAGGGGAAGGGAATGAGCAGTTCTTC. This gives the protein CASSGRLGEGNEQFF.

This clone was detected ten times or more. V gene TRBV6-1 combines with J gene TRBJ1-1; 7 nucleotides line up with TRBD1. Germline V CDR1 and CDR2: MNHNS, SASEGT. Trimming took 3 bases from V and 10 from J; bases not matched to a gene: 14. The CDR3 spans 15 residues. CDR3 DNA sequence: TGTGCCAGCAGTGAGGGTTTGGGGGCAGGGACAGTAGCTTTCTTT. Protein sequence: CASSEGLGAGTVAFF.

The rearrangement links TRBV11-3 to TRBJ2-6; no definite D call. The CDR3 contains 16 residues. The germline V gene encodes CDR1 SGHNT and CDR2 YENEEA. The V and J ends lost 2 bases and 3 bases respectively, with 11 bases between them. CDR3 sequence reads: CASSLPPAGGANVLTF. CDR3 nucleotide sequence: TGTGCCAGCAGCTTACCCCCCGCCGGTGGGGCCAACGTCCTGACTTTC.

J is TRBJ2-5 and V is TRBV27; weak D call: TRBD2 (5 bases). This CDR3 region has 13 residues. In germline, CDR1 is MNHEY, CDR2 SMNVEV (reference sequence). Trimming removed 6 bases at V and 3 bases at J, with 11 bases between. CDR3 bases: TGTGCCAGCAGACTAGGCCCCAAAGAGACCCAGTACTTC. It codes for CASRLGPKETQYF.

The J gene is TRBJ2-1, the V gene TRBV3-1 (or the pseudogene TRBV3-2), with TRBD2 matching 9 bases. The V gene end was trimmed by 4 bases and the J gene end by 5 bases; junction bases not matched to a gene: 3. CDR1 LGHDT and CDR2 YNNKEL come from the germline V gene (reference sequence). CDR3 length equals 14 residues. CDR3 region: CASSLGLANNEQFF. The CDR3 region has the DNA TGTGCCAGCAGCCTGGGACTAGCCAACAATGAGCAGTTCTTC.

DNA of the CDR3: TGTGCCAGTAGACATCAGGGGGCGGAATCACCCCTCCACTTT. Encoded protein: CASRHQGAESPLHF. The gene calls are TRBV19 and TRBJ1-6; 8 bases align to TRBD1. V dropped 6 bases and J dropped 10; count of bases not matched to a gene: 8. The germline gives CDR1 LNHDA, CDR2 SQIVND (reference sequence). CDR3 length equals 14 residues. The whole variable domain, filled in from reference TRBV19 and TRBJ1-6, reads DGGITQSPKYLFRKEGQNVTLSCEQNLNHDAMYWYRQDPGQGLRLIYYSQIVNDFQKGDIAEGYSVSREKKESFPLTVTSAQKNPTAFYLCASRHQGAESPLHFGNGTRLTVT.

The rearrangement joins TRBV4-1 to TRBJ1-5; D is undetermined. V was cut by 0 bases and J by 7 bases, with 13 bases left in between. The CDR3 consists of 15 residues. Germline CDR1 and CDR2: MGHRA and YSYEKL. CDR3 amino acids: CASSQDPIETQPQHF. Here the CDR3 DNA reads TGCGCCAGCAGCCAAGATCCAATAGAGACACAGCCCCAGCATTTT.

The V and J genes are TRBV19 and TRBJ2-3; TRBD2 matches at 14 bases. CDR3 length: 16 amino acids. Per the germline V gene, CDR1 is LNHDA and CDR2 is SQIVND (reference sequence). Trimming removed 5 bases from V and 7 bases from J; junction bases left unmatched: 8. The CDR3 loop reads CASSDPGTSGRNTQYF. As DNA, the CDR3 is TGTGCCAGTAGTGATCCGGGGACTAGCGGGAGAAATACGCAGTATTTT.

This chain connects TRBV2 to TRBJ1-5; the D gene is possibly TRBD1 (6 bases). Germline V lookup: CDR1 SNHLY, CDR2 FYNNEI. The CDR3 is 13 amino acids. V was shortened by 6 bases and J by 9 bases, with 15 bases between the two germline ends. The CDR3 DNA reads TGTGCCAGCAGGATACAGGGAAGTGGGCCCCAGCATTTT. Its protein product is CASRIQGSGPQHF.